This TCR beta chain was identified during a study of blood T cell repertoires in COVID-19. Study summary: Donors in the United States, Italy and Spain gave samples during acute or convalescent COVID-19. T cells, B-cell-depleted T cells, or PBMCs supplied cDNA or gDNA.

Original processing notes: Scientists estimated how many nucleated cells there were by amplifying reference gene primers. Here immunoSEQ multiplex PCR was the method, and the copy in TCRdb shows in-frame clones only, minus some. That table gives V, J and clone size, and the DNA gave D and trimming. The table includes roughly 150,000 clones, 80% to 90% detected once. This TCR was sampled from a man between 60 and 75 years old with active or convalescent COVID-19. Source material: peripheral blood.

DNA of the CDR3: TGTGCCAGCAGCCCTGGACAGGGGGCCAGCACCGGGGAGCTGTTTTTT. Its translation: CASSPGQGASTGELFF. The chain recombines TRBV5-4 with TRBJ2-2; 11 bases are shared with TRBD1. Germline V gene lookup returns CDR1 SGHNT and CDR2 YYREEE (reference sequence). V lost 4 bases and J lost 4; bases outside the gene matches: 6. The CDR3 has 16 amino acids.